This T cell receptor (beta chain) is drawn from a study of T cells in Graves' hyperthyroidism and ophthalmopathy. This clonotype came up many times. TCR beta CDR3 regions were amplified from RNA. A first-round RT-PCR of the TCR CDR3 used the HTBI primer set. TCRdb re-called the multiplex PCR reads with MiXCR, one entry per CDR3 protein. The sample has some 570,000 distinct CDR3 sequences, approximately 15% seen once. Sequencing was done on a sample of blood. This TCR derives from a woman aged 18 to 35 with Graves' ophthalmopathy.

In DNA, the CDR3 is TGTGCCAGCAGCTTCCCTTTGGGGAGTCGAAACACCATATATTTT. Translation gives CASSFPLGSRNTIYF. The chain has TRBV11-2 and TRBJ1-3; unclear D gene. Germline V gene lookup returns CDR1 SGHAT and CDR2 FQNNGV. The CDR3 spans 15 residues. Trimming took 3 bases from V and 5 from J, leaving 14 bases between them.